This is a list of T cell receptor beta chains from one sample in a study of shared clonotypes between healthy human individuals. Produced via immunoSEQ multiplex PCR; TCRdb's table is partial and in-frame only. The profile shows over 2 million clones, 85% to 95% of them singletons. Sequencing was carried out using naive CD4+ T cells sorted from blood. The origin of the receptors is a man aged 18 to 35 in good health. CDR3s include the opening cysteine and the closing phenylalanine or tryptophan. The D gene is left open where the match is weak. Clone size is shown for a subset of rows, as once, few, many or a class of expanded clone.

CDR3 protein: CASSPGGLASHEQYF
CDR3 DNA: TGTGCCAGCAGCCCCGGCGGGCTAGCCAGCCACGAGCAGTACTTC
clone size: .
V gene: TRBV13
J gene: TRBJ2-7
D gene: .

CDR3 protein: CASNLRDGKETQYF
CDR3 DNA: TGTGCCAGCAATCTCCGGGACGGGAAAGAGACCCAGTACTTC
clone size: .
V gene: TRBV6-6
J gene: TRBJ2-5
D gene: .

CDR3 protein: CASSFNSGPYEQYF
CDR3 DNA: TGCGCCAGCAGCTTCAATAGCGGCCCCTACGAGCAGTACTTC
clone size: .
V gene: TRBV5-1
J gene: TRBJ2-7
D gene: .

CDR3 protein: CASSGGNSPLHF
CDR3 DNA: TGTGCCAGTAGTGGAGGTAATTCACCCCTCCACTTT
clone size: .
V gene: TRBV19
J gene: TRBJ1-6
D gene: .

CDR3 protein: CASSEWWATTEAFF
CDR3 DNA: TGTGCCAGCAGTGAATGGTGGGCTACCACTGAAGCTTTCTTT
clone size: .
V gene: TRBV6-1
J gene: TRBJ1-1
D gene: .

CDR3 protein: CASSLGHSYNSPLHF
CDR3 DNA: TGTGCCAGCAGCCTCGGACACTCCTATAATTCACCCCTCCACTTT
clone size: .
V gene: TRBV2
J gene: TRBJ1-6
D gene: .

CDR3 protein: CAWSLAGGPNTGELFF
CDR3 DNA: TGTGCCTGGAGTCTAGCGGGGGGACCGAACACCGGGGAGCTGTTTTTT
clone size: .
V gene: TRBV30
J gene: TRBJ2-2
D gene: TRBD2

CDR3 protein: CASSQGPLARRNEQFF
CDR3 DNA: TGCGCCAGCAGCCAAGGTCCGCTAGCGCGCCGCAATGAGCAGTTCTTC
clone size: .
V gene: TRBV4-1
J gene: TRBJ2-1
D gene: .

CDR3 protein: CAISPGTGGYTF
CDR3 DNA: TGTGCCATCAGCCCTGGGACAGGGGGCTACACCTTC
clone size: .
V gene: TRBV10-3
J gene: TRBJ1-2
D gene: TRBD1

CDR3 protein: CAWGTGTGAQPQHF
CDR3 DNA: TGTGCCTGGGGTACCGGGACAGGGGCTCAGCCCCAGCATTTT
clone size: .
V gene: TRBV30
J gene: TRBJ1-5
D gene: TRBD1

CDR3 protein: CASSEGLAGGPGGELFF
CDR3 DNA: TGTGCCAGCAGTGAAGGTCTAGCGGGAGGGCCTGGGGGGGAGCTGTTTTTT
clone size: once
V gene: TRBV25-1
J gene: TRBJ2-2
D gene: TRBD2

CDR3 protein: CASSPGLAGGRDTQYF
CDR3 DNA: TGTGCCAGCAGCCCGGGACTAGCGGGGGGCAGGGATACGCAGTATTTT
clone size: .
V gene: TRBV4-2
J gene: TRBJ2-3
D gene: TRBD2

CDR3 protein: CASSLAWRGRPDTEAFF
CDR3 DNA: TGCGCCAGCAGCTTGGCTTGGAGGGGGAGGCCGGACACTGAAGCTTTCTTT
clone size: once
V gene: TRBV5-1
J gene: TRBJ1-1
D gene: .

CDR3 protein: CASSLRVSYEQYF
CDR3 DNA: TGTGCCAGCAGTCTCCGGGTATCCTACGAGCAGTACTTC
clone size: .
V gene: TRBV6-5
J gene: TRBJ2-7
D gene: .

CDR3 protein: CASTPGGLAASQETQYF
CDR3 DNA: TGTGCCAGCACCCCAGGGGGACTAGCGGCAAGCCAAGAGACCCAGTACTTC
clone size: once
V gene: TRBV28
J gene: TRBJ2-5
D gene: TRBD2

CDR3 protein: CAQKFRVVDGYTF
CDR3 DNA: TGTGCCCAGAAATTTAGGGTAGTCGATGGCTACACCTTC
clone size: .
V gene: TRBV30
J gene: TRBJ1-2
D gene: .

CDR3 protein: CASSSGGGQGETQYF
CDR3 DNA: TGCGCCAGCAGCTCCGGGGGCGGACAGGGGGAGACCCAGTACTTC
clone size: .
V gene: TRBV5-1
J gene: TRBJ2-5
D gene: TRBD1

CDR3 protein: CASSWTSGRAPGELFF
CDR3 DNA: TGCGCCAGCAGCTGGACTAGCGGGAGGGCCCCCGGGGAGCTGTTTTTT
clone size: .
V gene: TRBV5-1
J gene: TRBJ2-2
D gene: TRBD2

CDR3 protein: CASSPGLAGGPKTQYF
CDR3 DNA: TGCGCCAGCAGCCCGGGACTAGCGGGAGGGCCAAAGACCCAGTACTTC
clone size: .
V gene: TRBV5-1
J gene: TRBJ2-5
D gene: TRBD2

CDR3 protein: CASISGRTAGELFF
CDR3 DNA: TGTGCCAGCATTAGCGGGAGGACGGCCGGGGAGCTGTTTTTT
clone size: .
V gene: TRBV2
J gene: TRBJ2-2
D gene: TRBD2

CDR3 protein: CASSLVRMTGTPYEQYF
CDR3 DNA: TGCGCCAGCAGCTTGGTGAGGATGACAGGGACCCCCTACGAGCAGTACTTC
clone size: once
V gene: TRBV5-1
J gene: TRBJ2-7
D gene: TRBD1

CDR3 protein: CASRASLRTLMNTEAFF
CDR3 DNA: TGTGCCAGTAGGGCCTCTCTGAGAACCCTGATGAACACTGAAGCTTTCTTT
clone size: .
V gene: TRBV19
J gene: TRBJ1-1
D gene: .

CDR3 protein: CASTPPGNRELFF
CDR3 DNA: TGTGCCAGCACCCCTCCGGGTAACCGGGAGCTGTTTTTT
clone size: .
V gene: TRBV28
J gene: TRBJ2-2
D gene: .

CDR3 protein: CATSSDGSPLHF
CDR3 DNA: TGTGCCACCAGCAGTGACGGGTCACCCCTCCACTTT
clone size: .
V gene: TRBV15
J gene: TRBJ1-6
D gene: .

CDR3 protein: CASSAGTGAKNTIYF
CDR3 DNA: TGTGCCAGCAGTGCCGGCACAGGGGCGAAAAACACCATATATTTT
clone size: once
V gene: TRBV25-1
J gene: TRBJ1-3
D gene: TRBD1

CDR3 protein: CASSLRRIATNEKLFF
CDR3 DNA: TGTGCCAGCAGTTTAAGACGGATTGCAACTAATGAAAAACTGTTTTTT
clone size: .
V gene: TRBV28
J gene: TRBJ1-4
D gene: .

CDR3 protein: CAWSGTGLSQPQHF
CDR3 DNA: TGTGCCTGGAGTGGGACAGGGTTGAGTCAGCCCCAGCATTTT
clone size: .
V gene: TRBV30
J gene: TRBJ1-5
D gene: TRBD1

CDR3 protein: CARGPLGAETDTQYF
CDR3 DNA: TGCGCCCGGGGACCACTAGGGGCGGAAACAGATACGCAGTATTTT
clone size: .
V gene: TRBV10-1
J gene: TRBJ2-3
D gene: .

CDR3 protein: CASRLAGGNTIYF
CDR3 DNA: TGTGCCAGCAGGTTGGCAGGAGGAAACACCATATATTTT
clone size: .
V gene: TRBV5-8
J gene: TRBJ1-3
D gene: .

CDR3 protein: CASSLGLSAGQETQYF
CDR3 DNA: TGTGCCAGCAGCTTAGGCTTATCGGCAGGTCAAGAGACCCAGTACTTC
clone size: .
V gene: TRBV7-9
J gene: TRBJ2-5
D gene: .

CDR3 protein: CASSSQETQYF
CDR3 DNA: TGTGCCAGCTCGTCCCAAGAGACCCAGTACTTC
clone size: .
V gene: TRBV28
J gene: TRBJ2-5
D gene: .

CDR3 protein: CASSPLADYNEQFF
CDR3 DNA: TGTGCCAGCTCACCACTAGCCGACTACAATGAGCAGTTCTTC
clone size: .
V gene: TRBV18
J gene: TRBJ2-1
D gene: .

CDR3 protein: CAWSVRRVNEQFF
CDR3 DNA: TGTGCCTGGAGTGTACGGAGGGTCAATGAGCAGTTCTTC
clone size: .
V gene: TRBV30
J gene: TRBJ2-1
D gene: .

CDR3 protein: CASSRGTGIRFQPQHF
CDR3 DNA: TGCGCCAGCAGCCGAGGGACAGGCATTCGGTTTCAGCCCCAGCATTTT
clone size: .
V gene: TRBV4-1
J gene: TRBJ1-5
D gene: TRBD1

CDR3 protein: CASSLGDRAREQYF
CDR3 DNA: TGTGCCAGCAGCTTGGGGGACAGGGCCCGCGAGCAGTACTTC
clone size: .
V gene: TRBV5-4
J gene: TRBJ2-7
D gene: TRBD1